This entry features one T cell receptor (beta chain) sequence. The data were taken from a study of blood T cell repertoires in COVID-19. Only in-frame clones appear in the TCRdb table, and some are missing; sequencing was by immunoSEQ multiplex PCR. Found here are more than 95,000 clones, 79% of them singletons; the top ten hold about 39%. The germline gives CDR1 SQVTM, CDR2 ANQGSEA. V was cut by 7 bases and J by 0 bases, with 18 bases left in between. This CDR3 contains 15 residues. The chain carries TRBV29-1 and TRBJ1-2; no definite D call. The receptor was derived from a man aged 35 to 55 with active or convalescent COVID-19. Sequencing was carried out using peripheral blood. This chain's CDR3 is CSAGRSASSNYGYTF. As DNA, the CDR3 is TGCAGCGCCGGCAGGAGCGCATCATCTAACTATGGCTACACCTTC.